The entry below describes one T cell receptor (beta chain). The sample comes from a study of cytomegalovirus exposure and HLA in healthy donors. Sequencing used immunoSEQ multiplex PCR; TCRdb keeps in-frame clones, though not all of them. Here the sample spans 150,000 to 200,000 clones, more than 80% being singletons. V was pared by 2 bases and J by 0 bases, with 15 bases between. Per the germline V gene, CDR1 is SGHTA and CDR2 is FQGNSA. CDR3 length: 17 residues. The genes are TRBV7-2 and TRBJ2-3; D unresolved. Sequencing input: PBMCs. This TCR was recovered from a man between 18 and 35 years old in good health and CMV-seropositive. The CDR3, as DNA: TGTGCCAGCAGCTTATCGGTGACTCTTACTAGCACAGATACGCAGTATTTT. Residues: CASSLSVTLTSTDTQYF.